The 29 T cell receptor beta chains in this list originate from one sample, sequenced in a study of blood T cell repertoires in COVID-19. Produced via immunoSEQ multiplex PCR; TCRdb's table is partial and in-frame only. In the table there are roughly 180,000 clones, 60% to 85% of which are singletons. Sequenced sample: peripheral blood. The receptor source for this set is a woman aged 60-75 years with COVID-19, enrolled during active disease.

The V call is TRBV5-1, the J call TRBJ2-2, with TRBD2 as a possible D gene (5 bases). With 2 bases removed from V and 2 bases from J, the gap between germline ends came to 13 bases. The CDR3 is 16 residues long. Germline-derived CDR1 and CDR2 are SGHRS and YFSETQ. The CDR3 DNA follows: TGCGCCAGCAGCTTAATGAGGGCAGAAAACACCGGGGAGCTGTTTTTT. Protein sequence: CASSLMRAENTGELFF. The entire variable domain, with the rest obtained from reference TRBV5-1 and TRBJ2-2, is as follows: KAGVTQTPRYLIKTRGQQVTLSCSPISGHRSVSWYQQTPGQGLQFLFEYFSETQRNKGNFPGRFSGRQFSNSRSEMNVSTLELGDSALYLCASSLMRAENTGELFFGEGSRLTVL.

This clone was seen a handful of times. The V and J genes are TRBV5-6 and TRBJ2-5; 8 bases are a match to TRBD1. Germline CDR1 reads SGHDT; CDR2 reads YYEEEE. CDR3 size: 15 residues. The trim removed 4 bases at V and 5 bases at J, leaving 10 bases unmatched. The CDR3 region is CASSPRTGILETQYF. The CDR3 coding sequence is TGTGCCAGCAGCCCACGGACAGGGATACTCGAGACCCAGTACTTC.

This sequence joins TRBV5-5 and TRBJ1-4; D gene uncertain. The germline V and J ends were trimmed by 4 bases and 5 bases, with 9 bases remaining between them. Per the germline V gene, CDR1 is SGHKS and CDR2 is YYEKEE (reference sequence). CDR3 length equals 13 residues. The DNA of the CDR3 is TGTGCCAGCAGCGCAGCGGCAAATGAAAAACTGTTTTTT. It specifies CASSAAANEKLFF.

In its sample, this clone was seen once. This sequence joins TRBV30 and TRBJ1-5; 8 bases agree with TRBD1. The CDR3 loop spans 13 amino acids. With 4 bases clipped from V and 6 bases from J, the junction kept 5 bases outside the gene matches. The V gene's germline CDR1 is GTSNPN and CDR2 SVGIG (reference sequence). CDR3 region: CAWKDRGSQPQHF. DNA of the CDR3: TGTGCCTGGAAAGACAGGGGCAGTCAGCCCCAGCATTTT. Variable domain in full (rest from reference TRBV30 and TRBJ1-5): SQTIHQWPATLVQPVGSPLSLECTVEGTSNPNLYWYRQAAGRGLQLLFYSVGIGQISSEVPQNLSASRPQDRQFILSSKKLLLSDSGFYLCAWKDRGSQPQHFGDGTRLSIL.

V is TRBV19 and J is TRBJ2-3; D perhaps matches TRBD2 (5 bases). The V gene's germline CDR1 is LNHDA and CDR2 SQIVND (reference sequence). This CDR3 is built from 15 residues. V lost 8 bases and J 4 bases, leaving 19 bases between the germline ends. This chain's CDR3 is CASARRDLSPDTQYF. CDR3 coding DNA: TGTGCCAGTGCACGACGGGATCTTTCTCCAGATACGCAGTATTTT.

There are a few counts of this clone. The genes are TRBV27 and TRBJ2-5, with a possible D match to TRBD2 (6 bases). V gave up 3 bases and J gave up 4 bases, with 15 bases separating them. The CDR3 sequence is 15 residues long. Germline lookup yields CDR1 MNHEY and CDR2 SMNVEV (reference sequence). The CDR3 coding sequence is TGTGCCAGCAGTTTGAACAGACTAGGGTCAGAGACCCAGTACTTC. Protein sequence: CASSLNRLGSETQYF.

In this sample, this clone turned up once. The chain has TRBV28 and TRBJ1-6; D is perhaps TRBD1 (5 bases). Germline values: CDR1 MDHEN, CDR2 SYDVKM. Trimming removed 10 bases from V and 8 bases from J, with 18 bases in between. The CDR3 consists of 14 residues. CDR3: CATRRGGKYSPLHF. The CDR3 nucleotides are TGTGCCACCCGCCGGGGGGGGAAGTATTCACCCCTCCACTTT.

The V call is TRBV6-1, the J call TRBJ2-7, with a tentative D call TRBD1 (7 bases). V was shortened by 3 bases and J by 0 bases, with 12 bases between the two germline ends. The CDR3 extends over 15 amino acids. CDR1 is MNHNS, CDR2 SASEGT, per germline. In DNA, the CDR3 is TGTGCCAGCAGTGAGGCGGGACAGAGCTCCTACGAGCAGTACGTC. This encodes CASSEAGQSSYEQYV.

The V gene is TRBV7-2, the J gene TRBJ2-7; TRBD2 matches 15 bases. Germline CDR1 and CDR2: SGHTA and FQGNSA. This CDR3 contains 15 residues. Trimming cost V 6 bases and J 8 bases; bases outside gene matches: 8. In DNA form, the CDR3 reads TGTGCCAGCAGTTTTACCGGGACTAGCGGGAGGAAGCAGTACTTC. This codes for CASSFTGTSGRKQYF.

This clone has more than one count but fewer than ten. The chain has TRBV7-9 and TRBJ2-7, with 9 nucleotides matching TRBD2. Germline CDR1 reads SEHNR; CDR2 reads FQNEAQ (reference sequence). The trim removed 1 base at V and 5 bases at J, leaving 6 bases unmatched. The CDR3 is made up of 15 amino acids. CDR3 sequence: CASSLVLAGSDEQYF. CDR3 in DNA: TGTGCCAGCAGCTTAGTCCTAGCGGGATCCGACGAGCAGTACTTC.

This clone was observed a few times. This chain links TRBV28 with TRBJ1-2; D ambiguous. The CDR3 totals 15 residues. Per the germline V gene, CDR1 is MDHEN and CDR2 is SYDVKM. Trimming pared 2 bases from V and 8 bases from J, leaving 18 bases between. CDR3 sequence reads: CASSLGIAYLGGYTF. DNA of the CDR3: TGTGCCAGCAGTTTAGGGATAGCGTATCTGGGAGGCTACACCTTC.

The chain uses TRBV28 and TRBJ2-3; TRBD1 matches at 7 bases. The V and J ends lost 5 bases and 2 bases, in that order; junction bases with no gene match: 10. The germline V gene encodes CDR1 MDHEN and CDR2 SYDVKM. This CDR3 has 16 residues. The CDR3 region has the DNA TGTGCCAGCAGTAGGCTCGGACAGGTCTTCACAGATACGCAGTATTTT. It is translated as CASSRLGQVFTDTQYF. The entire variable domain, with the rest obtained from reference TRBV28 and TRBJ2-3, is as follows: DVKVTQSSRYLVKRTGEKVFLECVQDMDHENMFWYRQDPGLGLRLIYFSYDVKMKEKGDIPEGYSVSREKKERFSLILESASTNQTSMYLCASSRLGQVFTDTQYFGPGTRLTVL.

The chain links TRBV6-5 to TRBJ2-1; 8 nucleotides agree with TRBD1. Germline CDR1 MNHEY, CDR2 SVGAGI. This CDR3 has 16 amino acids. V lost 7 bases and J lost 7; bases outside the gene matches: 15. The CDR3 DNA sequence: TGTGCCAGCACCTACTCCGGGACAGGTGCGGGGAATGAGCAGTTCTTC. Amino acid sequence: CASTYSGTGAGNEQFF.

The J gene is TRBJ2-3, the V gene TRBV19; 7 nucleotides line up with TRBD1. Germline CDR1 LNHDA, CDR2 SQIVND (reference sequence). Unmatched junction bases numbered 4, after V lost 1 base and J lost 0 bases. This CDR3 region has 16 residues. CDR3 coding DNA: TGTGCCAGTAGTATAGCAGGGGGAAAGAGCACAGATACGCAGTATTTT. Protein product: CASSIAGGKSTDTQYF.

The V and J genes are TRBV6-5 and TRBJ2-3; TRBD2 matches at 9 bases. The CDR3 is 13 residues long. CDR1 is MNHEY and CDR2 is SVGAGI in the germline V gene. With V trimmed by 10 bases and J by 5 bases, 7 bases remained unmatched. In DNA form, the CDR3 reads TGTGCCACCAAGGGACTAGCAGGAGATACGCAGTATTTT. Translation: CATKGLAGDTQYF.

V and J are TRBV29-1 and TRBJ2-2; 8 bases map to TRBD1. With V trimmed by 8 bases and J by 3 bases, 11 bases remained unmatched. The V gene's germline CDR1 is SQVTM and CDR2 ANQGSEA. The CDR3 is 15 amino acids. CDR3 DNA sequence: TGCAGCACAGGGACAGGCACGGCGGACACCGGGGAGCTGTTTTTT. Its translation is CSTGTGTADTGELFF.

The chain couples TRBV9 to TRBJ2-5, with 9 bases fitting TRBD2. CDR1 is SGDLS and CDR2 is YYNGEE in the germline V gene. The V segment lost 3 bases and the J segment 4 bases; nucleotides outside the gene matches: 10. The CDR3 loop spans 16 amino acids. The CDR3: CASSALSGSLTETQYF. The CDR3 nucleotides read TGTGCCAGCAGCGCCCTTAGCGGGAGTCTCACAGAGACCCAGTACTTC. The variable domain in full, with the rest retrieved from reference TRBV9 and TRBJ2-5, is DSGVTQTPKHLITATGQRVTLRCSPRSGDLSVYWYQQSLDQGLQFLIQYYNGEERAKGNILERFSAQQFPDLHSELNLSSLELGDSALYFCASSALSGSLTETQYFGPGTRLLVL.

This clone has a single count. The chain carries TRBV5-1 and TRBJ2-2, with D perhaps TRBD1 (7 bases). Germline loops: CDR1 SGHRS, CDR2 YFSETQ. The CDR3 covers 15 residues. Trimming cost V 0 bases and J 5 bases, with 11 bases left between them. CDR3 in DNA: TGCGCCAGCAGCTTGGCAGGGGGGTTTACCGGGGAGCTGTTTTTT. Amino acid sequence: CASSLAGGFTGELFF.

The chain is built from TRBV29-1 and TRBJ1-2, with TRBD1 identical over 8 bases. The junction had 4 bases not matched to a gene; V was cut back by 3 bases and J by 4 bases. Germline V gives CDR1 SQVTM, CDR2 ANQGSEA. The CDR3 is 13 amino acids. CDR3 coding DNA: TGCAGCGTTGAGGAGACAGGGGTCTATGGCTACACCTTC. This codes for CSVEETGVYGYTF.

This clone has a single count. This rearrangement joins TRBV7-2 to TRBJ2-2; D might be TRBD1 (6 bases). The CDR3 contains 15 residues. V shed 3 bases and J shed 4 bases, with 12 bases lying between them. From germline, CDR1 is SGHTA and CDR2 FQGNSA. The CDR3 DNA reads TGTGCCAGCAGCTTTCAGGGGCCCCCCACCGGGGAGCTGTTTTTT. Protein: CASSFQGPPTGELFF. The variable domain in full, completed from reference TRBV7-2 and TRBJ2-2, reads GAGVSQSPSNKVTEKGKDVELRCDPISGHTALYWYRQSLGQGLEFLIYFQGNSAPDKSGLPSDRFSAERTGGSVSTLTIQRTQQEDSAVYLCASSFQGPPTGELFFGEGSRLTVL.

Only one count was recorded for this clone. V is TRBV6-5 and J is TRBJ2-3; the D is unclear. The CDR3 has 11 amino acids. CDR1 is MNHEY and CDR2 is SVGAGI in the germline V gene. Trimming removed 5 bases at V and 7 bases at J, with 7 bases between. CDR3 protein: CASSQKYTQYF. In DNA form, the CDR3 reads TGTGCCAGCAGTCAAAAATATACGCAGTATTTT.

The CDR3 sequence: CASSLWTGTNSYNSPLHF. CDR3 DNA sequence: TGTGCCAGCAGCTTATGGACAGGGACCAACTCCTATAATTCACCCCTCCACTTT. V is TRBV11-2 and J is TRBJ1-6; 8 nucleotides line up with TRBD1. The CDR3 length is 18 residues. The germline V gene has CDR1 SGHAT and CDR2 FQNNGV. V shed 2 bases and J 0 bases; nucleotides not matched to a gene: 6. Supplemented by reference TRBV11-2 and TRBJ1-6, the full variable domain reads EAGVAQSPRYKIIEKRQSVAFWCNPISGHATLYWYQQILGQGPKLLIQFQNNGVVDDSQLPKDRFSAERLKGVDSTLKIQPAKLEDSAVYLCASSLWTGTNSYNSPLHFGNGTRLTVT.

This chain uses TRBV4-3 with TRBJ2-7, with D maybe TRBD1 (6 bases). Trimming stripped 0 bases from V and 2 bases from J, with 11 bases between. Germline loops: CDR1 LGHNA, CDR2 YSLEER. The length of the CDR3 is 15 residues. CDR3 coding DNA: TGCGCCAGCAGCCAAGAGGGCAGGGGAGCCTACGAGCAGTACTTC. Its protein is CASSQEGRGAYEQYF.

The chain is built from TRBV2 and TRBJ1-5; D is unclear. With 5 bases removed from V and 6 bases from J, the gap between germline ends came to 26 bases. Germline CDR1 is SNHLY and CDR2 is FYNNEI. CDR3 length equals 18 residues. The CDR3 here is CASSNRALGGLGSQPQHF. Written as DNA, the CDR3 is TGTGCCAGCAGTAATCGGGCCCTAGGCGGACTAGGCAGTCAGCCCCAGCATTTT.

V gene TRBV6-5 combines with J gene TRBJ2-2, with TRBD1 as a possible D gene (6 bases). The germline V gene encodes CDR1 MNHEY and CDR2 SVGAGI. Trimming cost V 10 bases and J 1 base, with 10 bases left between them. CDR3 size: 13 residues. The CDR3 bases are TGTGCCATCGCGGACAGGAACACCGGGGAGCTGTTTTTT. It codes for CAIADRNTGELFF.

The chain employs TRBV7-3 and TRBJ2-5, with TRBD1 matching 7 bases. The V gene end was trimmed by 5 bases and the J gene end by 4 bases; junction bases not matched to a gene: 7. CDR3 size: 14 residues. Germline lookup yields CDR1 SGHTA and CDR2 FQGTGA. CDR3: CASSRTGTAETQYF. The CDR3 DNA reads TGTGCCAGCAGCAGGACAGGAACTGCAGAGACCCAGTACTTC.

The chain has TRBV28 and TRBJ2-1; D is perhaps TRBD2 (6 bases). V lost 6 bases and J 9 bases, leaving 12 bases between the germline ends. The CDR3 sequence is 12 residues long. Germline loops: CDR1 MDHEN, CDR2 SYDVKM. The chain's CDR3 is CASSPAGSEQFF. In DNA, the CDR3 is TGTGCCAGCAGCCCCGCGGGGAGTGAGCAGTTCTTC. The whole variable domain, filled in from reference TRBV28 and TRBJ2-1, reads DVKVTQSSRYLVKRTGEKVFLECVQDMDHENMFWYRQDPGLGLRLIYFSYDVKMKEKGDIPEGYSVSREKKERFSLILESASTNQTSMYLCASSPAGSEQFFGPGTRLTVL.

The chain couples TRBV11-2 to TRBJ2-1; D may be TRBD1 (5 bases). The CDR3 has 15 residues. V lost 4 bases and J 5 bases, leaving 15 bases between the germline ends. CDR1 SGHAT and CDR2 FQNNGV come from the germline V gene. The CDR3 region has the DNA TGTGCCAGCAGCTCACATACAGGTGGAGACAATGAGCAGTTCTTC. Translating it yields CASSSHTGGDNEQFF.

The chain combines TRBV29-1 with TRBJ2-7, with 10 bases fitting TRBD1. Germline V gene lookup returns CDR1 SQVTM and CDR2 ANQGSEA. The CDR3 is 12 residues long. V was pared by 7 bases and J by 4 bases, with 4 bases of the junction left unmatched. This chain's CDR3 is CSGGQGSYEQYF. The CDR3 nucleotides read TGCAGCGGGGGACAGGGGAGTTACGAGCAGTACTTC.